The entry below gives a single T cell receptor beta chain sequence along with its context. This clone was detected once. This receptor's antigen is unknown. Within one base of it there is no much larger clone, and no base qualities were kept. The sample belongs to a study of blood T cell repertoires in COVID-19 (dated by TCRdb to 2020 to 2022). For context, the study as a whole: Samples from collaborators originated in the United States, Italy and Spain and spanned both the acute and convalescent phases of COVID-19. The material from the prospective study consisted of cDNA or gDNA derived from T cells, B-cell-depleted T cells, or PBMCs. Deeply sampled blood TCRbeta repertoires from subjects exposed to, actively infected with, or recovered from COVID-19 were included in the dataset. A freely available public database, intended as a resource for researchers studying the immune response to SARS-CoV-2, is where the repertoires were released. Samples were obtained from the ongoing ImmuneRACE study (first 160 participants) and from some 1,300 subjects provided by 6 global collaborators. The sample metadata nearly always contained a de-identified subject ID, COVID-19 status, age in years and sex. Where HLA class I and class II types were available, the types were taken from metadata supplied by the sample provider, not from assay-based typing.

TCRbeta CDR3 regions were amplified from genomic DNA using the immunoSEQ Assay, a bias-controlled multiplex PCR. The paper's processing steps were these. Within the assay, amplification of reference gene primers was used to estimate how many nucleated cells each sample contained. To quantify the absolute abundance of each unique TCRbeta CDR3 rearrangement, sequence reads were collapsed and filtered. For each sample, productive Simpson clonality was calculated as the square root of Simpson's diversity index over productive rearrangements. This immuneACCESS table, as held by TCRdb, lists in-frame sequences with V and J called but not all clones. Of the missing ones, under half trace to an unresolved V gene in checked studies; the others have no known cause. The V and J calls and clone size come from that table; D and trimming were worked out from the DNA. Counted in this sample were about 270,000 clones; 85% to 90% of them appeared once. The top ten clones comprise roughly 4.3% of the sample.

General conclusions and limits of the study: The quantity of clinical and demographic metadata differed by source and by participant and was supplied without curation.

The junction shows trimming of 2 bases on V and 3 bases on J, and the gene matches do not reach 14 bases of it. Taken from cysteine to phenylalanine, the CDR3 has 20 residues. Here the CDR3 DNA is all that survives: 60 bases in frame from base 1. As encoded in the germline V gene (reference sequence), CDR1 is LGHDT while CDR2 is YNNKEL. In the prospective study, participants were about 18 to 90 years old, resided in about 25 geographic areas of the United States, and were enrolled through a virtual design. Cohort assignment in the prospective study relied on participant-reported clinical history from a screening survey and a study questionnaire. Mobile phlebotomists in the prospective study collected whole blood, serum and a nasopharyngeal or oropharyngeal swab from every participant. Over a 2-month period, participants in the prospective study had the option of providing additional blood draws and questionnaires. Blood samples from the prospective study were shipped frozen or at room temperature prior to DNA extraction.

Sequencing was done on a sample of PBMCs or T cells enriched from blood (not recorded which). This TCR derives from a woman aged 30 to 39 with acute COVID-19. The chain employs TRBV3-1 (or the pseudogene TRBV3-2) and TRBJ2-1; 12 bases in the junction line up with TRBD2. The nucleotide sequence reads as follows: TGTGCCAGCAGCCAAAGTAGGCTAGCGGGAGGGCGGGGTGGCTACAATGAGCAGTTCTTC. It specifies CASSQSRLAGGRGGYNEQFF.